This T cell receptor beta chain derives from a study of Graves' ophthalmopathy and Graves' hyperthyroidism (dated by TCRdb to the late 2010s). Turning to the overall study: Peripheral blood was collected at initial diagnosis, before any treatment. To tell Graves' ophthalmopathy apart from Graves' hyperthyroidism, and to predict which patients would progress to ophthalmopathy, the study relied on TCR beta repertoire signatures. In total, 120 to 150 blood samples were TCR-sequenced: around 42 ophthalmopathy, roughly 77 hyperthyroidism and some 17 hyperthyroidism-to-ophthalmopathy patients. To explore V-J signatures that distinguish ophthalmopathy from hyperthyroidism, a discovery set of more than 90 patients was enrolled, made up of approximately 45 with ophthalmopathy and around 57 with stable hyperthyroidism. An independent validation cohort was composed of fewer than 20 hyperthyroidism patients and 15 to 17 patients who later progressed from hyperthyroidism to ophthalmopathy. In over 5 hyperthyroidism patients, the T-cell repertoire of thyroid tissue was compared with the T-cell repertoire of blood. Following sample collection, hyperthyroidism patients were given methimazole at a starting dose of 30 mg daily, and ophthalmopathy patients were given high-dose intravenous methylprednisolone. The approximately 100 discovery patients were divided at random into training and test sets in a 7:3 ratio. What the work shows at the level of the full study, not this receptor alone: In validation, the model predicted ophthalmopathy progression with about 70% sensitivity and about 73% specificity; eleven to twelve predicted patients were CT-confirmed with GO in a median of approximately 6.2 months. Sample size was not statistically predetermined, and group allocation was not concealed from the investigators. In cross-validation, the 13-signature model distinguished ophthalmopathy from stable hyperthyroidism with about 89% sensitivity and around 81% specificity, while in the test set the corresponding values were approximately 80% and 75%. Most of the expanded thyroid clonotypes with a frequency above 0.001 were also detected in blood, and it was suggested that the thyroid immune response may be reflected by blood repertoires.

Ten or more counts support this clonotype. This receptor's antigen is unknown. Base-call qualities are not available, and no considerably larger clone is one nucleotide away. Ophthalmopathy patients had moderately to severely active disease, Clinical Activity Score of at least 3, NOSPECS grade of at least 4, and disease duration under 3 months. Patients were excluded if they had other autoimmune diseases, uncontrolled infections, pregnancy or lactation. Diagnosis relied on clinical symptoms, serum thyroxine, TRAb, thyroid ultrasound and orbital computed tomography. PBMCs were isolated from about 9.1 ml of fresh peripheral blood by Ficoll-Paque density gradient centrifugation. Trizol reagent was used to extract the total RNA, and its quality was then checked on an Agilent 2100 Bioanalyzer. Trimming accounts for 0 bases at V and 5 bases at J, while the number of junction bases matched to no gene is 6. Sequences SGDLS (CDR1) and YYNGEE (CDR2) are obtained from the germline V gene. From its cysteine to its phenylalanine, the CDR3 spans 16 amino acids. The kept DNA is CDR3 alone, 48 bases in frame from the first base.

For repertoire sequencing, TCR beta CDR3 regions were amplified from RNA transcripts. The first round was an RT-PCR using HTBI primers with the Qiagen OneStep RT-PCR kit, and this first round was followed by a second-round multiplex PCR, then size selection and purification. Libraries were sequenced on an Illumina HiSeq2000 using paired-end 100 bp reads. Under the source paper's analysis protocol: SOAPnuke was used for read processing, and reads with adapters, uncalled bases, a mean Phred below 15, or no exact constant-primer or identifier match were discarded. COPE v1.2.5 was used to merge high-quality paired reads. Clonotypes were defined as unique nucleotide sequences and were aligned to IMGT TRB V, D and J references using MiTCR v1.1. The analysis was limited to V-J combinations with a frequency above 0.0001, which together covered roughly 99% of the repertoires. For each V-J combination, a TCR clonal expansion and chaos score was defined as F50 clonal expansion divided by the chaos observed in the TCRdist matrix. Features were reduced by Welch's t-statistics and random forest to about a dozen V-J combinations, which fed a naive Bayes classifier. The similarity between thyroid and blood repertoires was quantified using the Morisita-Horn index. TCRdb ran its own pipeline on the public reads, namely fastp trimming at Q25 and MiXCR clone calling, and kept in-frame beta chains. Here each entry gathers all rows of one CDR3 protein and keeps the most common genes and DNA. These V and J calls derive from TCRdb rather than the authors' analysis. The sample profile shows about 220,000 distinct CDR3 sequences; roughly a fifth of them were found once. The ten largest clones add up to 35% to 55% of the sample.

This clonotype was sampled from a woman aged 45-60 years with Graves' ophthalmopathy. Donor details come from another sample of the same person, matched by shared clones. The sequencing sample was made of peripheral blood. The sequence links TRBV9 to TRBJ2-5; 11 bases in between match TRBD2. In nucleotides, the sequence is TGTGCCAGCAGCGTAGGTAGCGGGAGGGTTGGGGAGACCCAGTACTTC. Its translation is CASSVGSGRVGETQYF.